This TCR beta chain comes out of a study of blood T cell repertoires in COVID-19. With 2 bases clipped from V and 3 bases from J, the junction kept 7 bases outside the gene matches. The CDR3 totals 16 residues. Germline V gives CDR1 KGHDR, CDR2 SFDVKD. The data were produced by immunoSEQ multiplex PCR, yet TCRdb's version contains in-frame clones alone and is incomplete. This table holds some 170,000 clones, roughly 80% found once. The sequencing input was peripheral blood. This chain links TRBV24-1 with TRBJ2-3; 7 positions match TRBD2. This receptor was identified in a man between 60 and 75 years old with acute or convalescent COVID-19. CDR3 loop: CATSDYGAGKTDTQYF. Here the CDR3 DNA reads TGTGCCACCAGTGATTATGGAGCGGGGAAGACAGATACGCAGTATTTT.